One and the same sample provided the 30 T cell receptor beta chains below, sequenced in a study of cytomegalovirus exposure and HLA in healthy donors. TCRdb's copy holds only in-frame clones and misses some; the assay was immunoSEQ multiplex PCR. The sample includes 150,000 to 200,000 clones, over 80% seen only once; the top ten take around 2.5%. What was sequenced was PBMCs. These receptors came from a man aged 25-45 years in good health and CMV-seropositive.

The chain carries TRBV7-3 and TRBJ2-1, with 10 positions matching TRBD2. Trimming removed 4 bases from V and 0 bases from J; junction bases left unmatched: 12. The CDR3 contains 19 residues. CDR1 and CDR2 from the germline V gene are SGHTA and FQGTGA. CDR3 loop: CASSSPRTSGQSSYNEQFF. The CDR3 nucleotides read TGTGCCAGCAGCTCCCCAAGGACTAGCGGCCAGAGCTCCTACAATGAGCAGTTCTTC.

Comment on this clone: Different DNA sequences within this sample yield the same CDR3. The rearrangement uses TRBV27 and TRBJ1-2; 8 bases are a match to TRBD1. V lost 2 bases and J lost 8; bases outside the gene matches: 4. Germline V CDR1 and CDR2: MNHEY, SMNVEV (reference sequence). The CDR3 covers 13 residues. The CDR3, as DNA: TGTGCCAGCAGTTTAGGACAGGGCCGCGGCTACACCTTC. Residues: CASSLGQGRGYTF.

The CDR3 nucleotides are TGTGCCACCGGGAGAGAACCCGGGGAGCTGTTTTTT. It encodes CATGREPGELFF. The chain recombines TRBV10-3 with TRBJ2-2; D might be TRBD2 (6 bases). The CDR3 runs to 12 residues. V was pared by 10 bases and J by 6 bases, with 12 bases between. Germline V gene sequence: CDR1 ENHRY, CDR2 SYGVKD.

A remark on this clone: At one end, the junction sequence differs from germline, possibly due to a read error. The J gene is TRBJ2-1, the V gene TRBV7-7, with 7 bases lining up with TRBD1. Germline loops: CDR1 SSHAT, CDR2 FNYEAQ (reference sequence). This CDR3 is built from 14 residues. The CDR3 DNA is TGTGCTAGCAGCCCAGGGGGCTCCTACAATGAGCAGTTCTTC. Encoded protein: CASSPGGSYNEQFF.

The chain recombines TRBV4-1 with TRBJ1-4, with D possibly matching TRBD1 (6 bases). Trimming shortened V by 2 bases and J by 1 base, and 8 bases separated the two germline ends. This CDR3 is built from 15 residues. Germline V gene sequence: CDR1 MGHRA, CDR2 YSYEKL. CDR3 nucleotides: TGCGCCAGCAGCCAAACACAGGGAACTAATGAAAAACTGTTTTTT. Translated, it gives CASSQTQGTNEKLFF.

The chain has TRBV7-9 and TRBJ2-5; 10 bases match TRBD2. The V segment lost 5 bases and the J segment 1 base; nucleotides outside the gene matches: 4. The germline gives CDR1 SEHNR, CDR2 FQNEAQ (reference sequence). The CDR3 has 15 amino acids. The CDR3 DNA reads TGTGCCAGCAGCGAACCTAGCGGGAGCCAAGAGACCCAGTACTTC. Translation: CASSEPSGSQETQYF.

This clone was seen a handful of times. The chain recombines TRBV29-1 with TRBJ1-1, with TRBD1 matching over 8 bases. From germline, CDR1 is SQVTM and CDR2 ANQGSEA. V was pared by 3 bases and J by 8 bases, with 2 bases of the junction left unmatched. This CDR3 is 11 amino acids long. The CDR3: CSVERTGEAFF. CDR3 sequence (DNA): TGCAGCGTTGAGAGGACAGGGGAAGCTTTCTTT.

This clone was picked up a small number of times. The chain uses TRBV5-4 and TRBJ2-7; no firm D call. The V end lost 2 bases, the J end lost 5 bases, and 8 bases lay between the germline ends. This CDR3 is 12 amino acids long. From germline, CDR1 is SGHNT and CDR2 YYREEE (reference sequence). CDR3 DNA: TGTGCCAGCAGCTTAAGCGTCCACGAGCAGTACTTC. Its protein product is CASSLSVHEQYF. The variable domain in full, completed from reference TRBV5-4 and TRBJ2-7, reads ETGVTQSPTHLIKTRGQQVTLRCSSQSGHNTVSWYQQALGQGPQFIFQYYREEENGRGNFPPRFSGLQFPNYSSELNVNALELDDSALYLCASSLSVHEQYFGPGTRLTVT.

The count of this clone is one. The chain uses TRBV15 and TRBJ2-5; 8 nucleotides agree with TRBD2. The V gene end was trimmed by 0 bases and the J gene end by 13 bases; junction bases not matched to a gene: 10. Germline V lookup: CDR1 LNHNV, CDR2 YYDKDF (reference sequence). The CDR3 runs to 14 residues. CDR3 DNA: TGTGCCACCAGCAGAGATCGTGGCGGGGGGATGCCGTACTTC. Amino acids: CATSRDRGGGMPYF.

The chain carries TRBV4-3 and TRBJ2-1, with TRBD1 matching over 11 bases. Germline V CDR1 and CDR2: LGHNA, YSLEER. This CDR3 has 16 residues. Trimming removed 0 bases from V and 4 bases from J; junction bases left unmatched: 2. Written as DNA, the CDR3 is TGCGCCAGCAGCCAAGAGGGACAGGGGGATTACAATGAGCAGTTCTTC. Its translation: CASSQEGQGDYNEQFF.

There are a few counts of this clone. J is TRBJ2-1 and V is TRBV5-6; D call uncertain. The CDR3 contains 11 residues. Between the trimmed V and J ends, which lost 3 bases and 5 bases, there was a span of 3 bases. Germline CDR1 reads SGHDT; CDR2 reads YYEEEE. The CDR3 region has the DNA TGTGCCAGCAGCTACAACAATGAGCAGTTCTTC. Protein sequence: CASSYNNEQFF.

The chain recombines TRBV7-6 with TRBJ1-3; 8 nucleotides agree with TRBD1. This CDR3 has 19 amino acids. Germline-derived CDR1 and CDR2 are SGHVS and FNYEAQ. Losses at the gene ends were 1 base for V and 2 bases for J; bases not matched to a gene: 13. For the CDR3, the DNA is TGTGCCAGCAGCTTAGTGGCAGGGGGCGAGCCTGGACCTGGAAACACCATATATTTT. Its translation is CASSLVAGGEPGPGNTIYF.

The chain recombines TRBV4-1 with TRBJ1-1; D is unresolved. Germline V gives CDR1 MGHRA, CDR2 YSYEKL. The germline V and J ends were trimmed by 4 bases and 4 bases, with 13 bases remaining between them. There are 14 residues in the CDR3. CDR3 loop: CASSRTGSFTEAFF. The CDR3 DNA follows: TGCGCCAGCAGCCGCACCGGGTCTTTCACTGAAGCTTTCTTT.

The V and J genes are TRBV6-1 and TRBJ2-3; 11 nucleotides agree with TRBD2. The CDR3 totals 16 residues. V shed 0 bases and J 4 bases; nucleotides not matched to a gene: 3. Germline V gene sequence: CDR1 MNHNS, CDR2 SASEGT. CDR3 nucleotide sequence: TGTGCCAGCAGTGAAGCTAGCGGGGGGGCCCCAGATACGCAGTATTTT. Its protein product is CASSEASGGAPDTQYF.

This chain uses TRBV6-6 with TRBJ2-2; a weak D match, TRBD2 (5 bases). The CDR3 contains 12 residues. From germline, CDR1 is MNHNY and CDR2 SVGAGI (reference sequence). The germline V and J ends were trimmed by 6 bases and 6 bases, with 8 bases remaining between them. CDR3: CASSPSPGELFF. Here the CDR3 DNA reads TGTGCCAGCAGCCCTAGCCCCGGGGAGCTGTTTTTT.

The chain joins TRBV29-1 to TRBJ1-5; 8 nucleotides agree with TRBD1. V shed 6 bases, J shed 3 bases, and the junction held 13 bases outside the gene matches. This CDR3 contains 16 residues. In germline, CDR1 is SQVTM, CDR2 ANQGSEA. For the CDR3, the DNA is TGCAGCGTCGGACAGGGAAAAGGGGGAATCAATCAGCCCCAGCATTTT. It translates to CSVGQGKGGINQPQHF.

The chain combines TRBV30 with TRBJ1-6; 7 bases line up with TRBD1. The CDR3 is 15 residues long. Per the germline V gene, CDR1 is GTSNPN and CDR2 is SVGIG (reference sequence). V shed 7 bases, J shed 2 bases, and the junction held 8 bases outside the gene matches. CDR3 in amino acids: CASRSGGTYNSPLHF. The DNA for the CDR3 is TGTGCCTCCCGGTCAGGGGGTACCTATAATTCACCCCTCCACTTT.

The gene calls are TRBV27 and TRBJ1-2, with no clear D. The V and J ends lost 4 bases and 0 bases respectively, with 9 bases between them. This CDR3 is 14 amino acids long. Germline CDR1 reads MNHEY; CDR2 reads SMNVEV (reference sequence). As DNA, the CDR3 is TGTGCCAGCAGTTCAGAGCTAGCTAACTATGGCTACACCTTC. Protein: CASSSELANYGYTF.

The chain uses TRBV5-4 and TRBJ2-1; TRBD2 agrees at 8 bases. Germline lookup yields CDR1 SGHNT and CDR2 YYREEE (reference sequence). Trimming took 1 base from V and 9 from J; bases not matched to a gene: 9. The CDR3 has 15 residues. The CDR3 DNA reads as TGTGCCAGCAGCTTGTTCGGGGGGGGCCGAGGTGAGCAGTTCTTC. As protein: CASSLFGGGRGEQFF.

The chain uses TRBV7-9 and TRBJ2-5; TRBD1 agrees at 9 bases. The J segment lost 5 bases and the V segment lost 4 bases, leaving 8 bases of the junction unmatched. CDR1 and CDR2 (germline): SEHNR, FQNEAQ (reference sequence). This CDR3 has 15 amino acids. In DNA, the CDR3 is TGTGCCAGCAGCTCGAACAGGGGGCGTGGGGAGACCCAGTACTTC. Protein sequence: CASSSNRGRGETQYF.

V and J are TRBV30 and TRBJ2-2; possible D gene TRBD2, 5 bases. The CDR3 is made up of 13 amino acids. V was trimmed by 8 bases and J by 6 bases, leaving 16 bases between them. CDR1 and CDR2 from the germline V gene are GTSNPN and SVGIG (reference sequence). The CDR3 region is CAGQELVAGELFF. The CDR3 coding sequence is TGTGCCGGTCAAGAACTAGTCGCCGGGGAGCTGTTTTTT.

The genes are TRBV18 and TRBJ2-1, with 12 bases identical to TRBD2. J was trimmed by 2 bases and V by 5 bases; bases with no gene match: 4. CDR1 and CDR2 from the germline V gene are KGHSH and LQKENI. The CDR3 sequence is 16 residues long. In nucleotides, the CDR3 is TGTGCCAGCTCAATGTCTAGCGGGGGGGCCTACAATGAGCAGTTCTTC. Its translation: CASSMSSGGAYNEQFF.

The V call is TRBV6-1, the J call TRBJ2-7; 8 bases are a match to TRBD1. The CDR3 totals 14 residues. Trimming at V came to 6 bases and at J to 5 bases, leaving 9 bases not matched to a gene. Germline CDR1 is MNHNS and CDR2 is SASEGT. The CDR3 region is CASRTNRGNDEQYF. The CDR3 coding sequence is TGTGCCAGCAGAACCAACAGGGGGAATGACGAGCAGTACTTC.

J is TRBJ1-3 and V is TRBV7-9; D unclear. From germline, CDR1 is SEHNR and CDR2 FQNEAQ (reference sequence). The CDR3 has 14 amino acids. Between the trimmed V and J ends, which lost 10 bases and 4 bases, there was a span of 17 bases. As DNA, the CDR3 is TGTGCCACCCGCTTGGGGAGCCACGGAAACACCATATATTTT. The encoded protein is CATRLGSHGNTIYF.

The chain combines TRBV27 with TRBJ2-6; D not certain. Germline loops: CDR1 MNHEY, CDR2 SMNVEV (reference sequence). Trimming took 3 bases from V and 0 from J, leaving 6 bases between them. There are 15 residues in the CDR3. Here the CDR3 reads CASSFTYSGANVLTF. CDR3 DNA sequence: TGTGCCAGCAGTTTCACTTACTCTGGGGCCAACGTCCTGACTTTC.

The gene calls are TRBV7-9 and TRBJ2-1; no firm D call. The V gene lost 5 bases and the J gene lost 5 bases, with 7 bases spanning the gap. Germline CDR1 and CDR2: SEHNR and FQNEAQ (reference sequence). The CDR3 covers 12 residues. The CDR3 loop is CASSPPNNEQFF. For the CDR3, the DNA is TGTGCCAGCAGCCCCCCAAACAATGAGCAGTTCTTC.

The genes are TRBV5-5 and TRBJ2-4, with D maybe TRBD2 (6 bases). Germline CDR1 is SGHKS and CDR2 is YYEKEE (reference sequence). V lost 2 bases and J 8 bases, leaving 17 bases between the germline ends. The CDR3 has 15 residues. Here the CDR3 reads CASSLSDAWGDIQYF. DNA for the CDR3: TGTGCCAGCAGCTTAAGTGACGCATGGGGGGACATTCAGTACTTC.

The chain recombines TRBV28 with TRBJ2-7; 12 bases line up with TRBD2. The J segment lost 5 bases and the V segment lost 3 bases, leaving 5 bases of the junction unmatched. Germline loops: CDR1 MDHEN, CDR2 SYDVKM. This CDR3 is built from 15 residues. This chain's CDR3 is CASSLPSGGANEQYF. The CDR3 DNA reads TGTGCCAGCAGTTTGCCTAGCGGGGGGGCCAACGAGCAGTACTTC.

This sequence joins TRBV7-2 and TRBJ2-3; 8 bases agree with TRBD2. The CDR3 loop spans 15 amino acids. The germline gives CDR1 SGHTA, CDR2 FQGNSA. The V and J ends lost 0 bases and 4 bases, in that order; junction bases with no gene match: 3. CDR3 loop: CASSLASGVADTQYF. CDR3 in DNA: TGTGCCAGCAGCTTAGCTAGCGGGGTGGCAGATACGCAGTATTTT. Looking up the rest from reference TRBV7-2 and TRBJ2-3 gives the full variable domain: GAGVSQSPSNKVTEKGKDVELRCDPISGHTALYWYRQSLGQGLEFLIYFQGNSAPDKSGLPSDRFSAERTGGSVSTLTIQRTQQEDSAVYLCASSLASGVADTQYFGPGTRLTVL.

The chain is built from TRBV2 and TRBJ2-1; 8 nucleotides match TRBD1. This CDR3 has 16 residues. V lost 0 bases and J lost 8; bases outside the gene matches: 9. CDR1 is SNHLY, CDR2 FYNNEI, per germline. The chain's CDR3 is CASSEAPRTGQDEQFF. The DNA of the CDR3 is TGTGCCAGCAGTGAAGCGCCCCGGACAGGGCAGGATGAGCAGTTCTTC.